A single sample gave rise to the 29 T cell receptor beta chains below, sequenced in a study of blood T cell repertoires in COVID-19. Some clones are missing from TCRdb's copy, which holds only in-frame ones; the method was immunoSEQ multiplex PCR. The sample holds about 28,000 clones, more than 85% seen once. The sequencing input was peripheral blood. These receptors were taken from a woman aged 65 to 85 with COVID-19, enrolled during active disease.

The CDR3 region has the DNA TGTGCCAGCAGCCCCCGACTAGCGGGATACAATGAGCAGTTCTTC. This translates into CASSPRLAGYNEQFF. The V call is TRBV7-9, the J call TRBJ2-1; 11 bases are shared with TRBD2. After removal of 5 bases from V and 4 bases from J, the junction contained 4 bases not matched to a gene. Germline V gene lookup returns CDR1 SEHNR and CDR2 FQNEAQ (reference sequence). The CDR3 contains 15 residues.

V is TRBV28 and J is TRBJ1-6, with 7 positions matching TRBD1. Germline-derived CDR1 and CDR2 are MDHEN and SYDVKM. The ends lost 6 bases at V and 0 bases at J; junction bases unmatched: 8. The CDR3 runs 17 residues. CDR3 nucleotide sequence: TGTGCCAGCAGGACGGGACAGCTGAGCTCCTATAATTCACCCCTCCACTTT. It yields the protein CASRTGQLSSYNSPLHF.

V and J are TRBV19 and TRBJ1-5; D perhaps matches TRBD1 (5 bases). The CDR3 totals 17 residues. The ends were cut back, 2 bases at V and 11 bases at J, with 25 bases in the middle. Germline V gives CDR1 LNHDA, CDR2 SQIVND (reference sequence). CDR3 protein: CASSIRGPGQGTVAQHF. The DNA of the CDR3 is TGTGCCAGTAGTATAAGGGGCCCCGGGCAGGGAACAGTAGCCCAGCATTTT.

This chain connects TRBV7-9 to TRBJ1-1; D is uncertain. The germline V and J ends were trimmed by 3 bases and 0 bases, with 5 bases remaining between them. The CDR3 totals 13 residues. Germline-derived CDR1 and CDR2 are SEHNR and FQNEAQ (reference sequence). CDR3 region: CASSFYMNTEAFF. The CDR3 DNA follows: TGTGCCAGCAGCTTTTATATGAACACTGAAGCTTTCTTT.

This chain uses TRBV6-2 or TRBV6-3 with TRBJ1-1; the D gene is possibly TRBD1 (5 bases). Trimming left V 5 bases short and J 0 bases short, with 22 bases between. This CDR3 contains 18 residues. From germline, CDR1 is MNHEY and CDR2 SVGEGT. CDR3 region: CASSPPQGRISMNTEAFF. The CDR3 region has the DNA TGTGCCAGCAGTCCCCCTCAGGGAAGGATTAGTATGAACACTGAAGCTTTCTTT.

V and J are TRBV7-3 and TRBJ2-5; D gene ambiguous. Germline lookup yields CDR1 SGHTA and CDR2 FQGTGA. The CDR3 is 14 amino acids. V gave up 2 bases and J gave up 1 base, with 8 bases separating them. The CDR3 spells CASSLGPSQETQYF. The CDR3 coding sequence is TGTGCCAGCAGCTTAGGCCCTTCCCAAGAGACCCAGTACTTC.

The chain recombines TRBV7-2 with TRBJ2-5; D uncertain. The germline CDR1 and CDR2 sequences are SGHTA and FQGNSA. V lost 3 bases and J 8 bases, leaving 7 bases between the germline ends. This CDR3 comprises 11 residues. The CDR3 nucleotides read TGTGCCAGCAGCTTTCGAGAAACCCAGTACTTC. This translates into CASSFRETQYF.

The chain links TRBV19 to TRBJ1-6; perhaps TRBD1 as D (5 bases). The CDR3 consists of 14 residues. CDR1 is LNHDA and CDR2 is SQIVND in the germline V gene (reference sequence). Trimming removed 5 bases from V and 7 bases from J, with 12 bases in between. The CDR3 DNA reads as TGTGCCAGTAGTGAACAGGTGGCGAATTCACCCCTCCACTTT. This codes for CASSEQVANSPLHF.

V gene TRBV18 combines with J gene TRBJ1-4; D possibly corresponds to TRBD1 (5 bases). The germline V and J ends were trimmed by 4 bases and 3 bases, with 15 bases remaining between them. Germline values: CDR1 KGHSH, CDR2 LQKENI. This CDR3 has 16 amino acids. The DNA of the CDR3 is TGTGCCAGCTCACAACAGGTCGGCAGAGCTAATGAAAAACTGTTTTTT. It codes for CASSQQVGRANEKLFF. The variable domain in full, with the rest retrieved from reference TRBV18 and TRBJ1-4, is NAGVMQNPRHLVRRRGQEARLRCSPMKGHSHVYWYRQLPEEGLKFMVYLQKENIIDESGMPKERFSAEFPKEGPSILRIQQVVRGDSAAYFCASSQQVGRANEKLFFGSGTQLSVL.

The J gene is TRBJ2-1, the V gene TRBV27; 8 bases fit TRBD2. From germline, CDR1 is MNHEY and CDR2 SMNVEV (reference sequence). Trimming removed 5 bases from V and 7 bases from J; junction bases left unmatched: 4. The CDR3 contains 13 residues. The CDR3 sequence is CASSAGLANEQFF. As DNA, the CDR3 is TGTGCCAGCAGTGCCGGACTAGCTAATGAGCAGTTCTTC.

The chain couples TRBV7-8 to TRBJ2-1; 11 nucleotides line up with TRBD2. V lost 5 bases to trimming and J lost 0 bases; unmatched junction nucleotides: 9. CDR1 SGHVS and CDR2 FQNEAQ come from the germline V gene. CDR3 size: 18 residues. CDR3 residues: CASSPLDSGGGSYNEQFF. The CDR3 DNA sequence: TGTGCCAGCAGCCCCCTAGATAGCGGGGGGGGCTCCTACAATGAGCAGTTCTTC.

The CDR3 nucleotides are TGCAGCGCCGAGTCGGGCAGGGGAGCCTACAATGAGCAGTTCTTC. This codes for CSAESGRGAYNEQFF. The chain joins TRBV29-1 to TRBJ2-1; possibly TRBD1 for D (6 bases). There are 15 residues in the CDR3. CDR1 is SQVTM, CDR2 ANQGSEA, per germline. Trimming removed 7 bases at V and 2 bases at J, with 18 bases between.

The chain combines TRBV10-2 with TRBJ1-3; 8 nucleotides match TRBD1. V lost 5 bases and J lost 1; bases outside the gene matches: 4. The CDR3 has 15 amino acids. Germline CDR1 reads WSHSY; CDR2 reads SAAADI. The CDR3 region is CASSSQGASGNTIYF. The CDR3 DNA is TGCGCCAGCAGTTCTCAGGGGGCGTCTGGAAACACCATATATTTT.

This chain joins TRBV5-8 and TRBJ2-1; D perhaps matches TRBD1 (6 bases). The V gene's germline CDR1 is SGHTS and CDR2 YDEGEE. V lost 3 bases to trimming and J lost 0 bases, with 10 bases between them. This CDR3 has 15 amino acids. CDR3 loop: CASSSGQSSYNEQFF. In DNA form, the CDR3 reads TGTGCCAGCAGCTCAGGACAGAGCTCCTACAATGAGCAGTTCTTC.

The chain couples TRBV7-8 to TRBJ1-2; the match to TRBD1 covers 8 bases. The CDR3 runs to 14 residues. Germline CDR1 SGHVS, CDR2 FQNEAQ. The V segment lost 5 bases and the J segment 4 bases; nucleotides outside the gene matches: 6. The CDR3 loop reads CASSQTTGAYGYTF. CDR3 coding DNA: TGTGCCAGCAGCCAAACGACAGGGGCCTATGGCTACACCTTC. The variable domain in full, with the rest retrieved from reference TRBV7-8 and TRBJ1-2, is GAGVSQSPRYKVAKRGQDVALRCDPISGHVSLFWYQQALGQGPEFLTYFQNEAQLDKSGLPSDRFFAERPEGSVSTLKIQRTQQEDSAVYLCASSQTTGAYGYTFGSGTRLTVV.

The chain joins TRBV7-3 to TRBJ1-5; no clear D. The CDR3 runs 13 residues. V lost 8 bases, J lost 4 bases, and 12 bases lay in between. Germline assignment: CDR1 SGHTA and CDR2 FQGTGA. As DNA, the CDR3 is TGTGCCAGCTCTTCACAGCCTAATCAGCCCCAGCATTTT. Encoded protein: CASSSQPNQPQHF.

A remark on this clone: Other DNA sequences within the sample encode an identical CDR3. DNA of the CDR3: TGTGCCAGTAGCCTGACTAGCGGCAATGAGCAGTTCTTC. It specifies CASSLTSGNEQFF. The chain uses TRBV19 and TRBJ2-1; 9 bases align to TRBD2. V shed 6 bases and J 6 bases; nucleotides not matched to a gene: 3. Germline-derived CDR1 and CDR2 are LNHDA and SQIVND (reference sequence). The CDR3 has 13 residues.

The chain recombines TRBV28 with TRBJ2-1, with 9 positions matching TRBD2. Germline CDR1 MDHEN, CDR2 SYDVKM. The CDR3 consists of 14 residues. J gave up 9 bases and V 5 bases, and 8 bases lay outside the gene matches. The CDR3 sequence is CASSTPGLASEQFF. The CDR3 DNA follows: TGTGCCAGCAGTACCCCGGGACTAGCAAGTGAGCAGTTCTTC.

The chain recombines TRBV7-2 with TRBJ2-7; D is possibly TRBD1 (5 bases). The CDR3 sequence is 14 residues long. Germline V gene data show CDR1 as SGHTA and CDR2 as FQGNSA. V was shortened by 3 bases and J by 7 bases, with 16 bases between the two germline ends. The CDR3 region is CASSFDSMLLEQYF. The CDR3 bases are TGTGCCAGCAGCTTCGACAGTATGCTGCTGGAGCAGTACTTC.

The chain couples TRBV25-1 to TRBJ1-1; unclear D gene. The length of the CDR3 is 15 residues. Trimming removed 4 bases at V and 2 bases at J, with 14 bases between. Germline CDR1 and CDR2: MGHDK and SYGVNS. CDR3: CASSVHGSGNTEAFF. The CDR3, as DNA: TGTGCCAGCAGTGTTCACGGCTCGGGAAACACTGAAGCTTTCTTT.

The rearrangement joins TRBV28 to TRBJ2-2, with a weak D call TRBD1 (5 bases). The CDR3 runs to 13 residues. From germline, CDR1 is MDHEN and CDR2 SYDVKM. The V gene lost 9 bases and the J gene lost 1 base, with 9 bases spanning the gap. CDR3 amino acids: CASSGWNTGELFF. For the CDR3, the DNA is TGTGCCAGTTCAGGGTGGAACACCGGGGAGCTGTTTTTT.

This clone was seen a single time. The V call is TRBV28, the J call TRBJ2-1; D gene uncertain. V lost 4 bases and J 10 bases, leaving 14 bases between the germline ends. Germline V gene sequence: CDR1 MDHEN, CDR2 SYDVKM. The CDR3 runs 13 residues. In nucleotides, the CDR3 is TGTGCCAGCAGTTACCCTATATCCGGGGAGCAGTTCTTC. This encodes CASSYPISGEQFF.

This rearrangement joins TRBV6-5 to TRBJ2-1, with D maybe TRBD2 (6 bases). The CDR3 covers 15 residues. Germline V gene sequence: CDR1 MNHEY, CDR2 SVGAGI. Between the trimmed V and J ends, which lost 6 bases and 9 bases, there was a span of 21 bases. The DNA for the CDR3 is TGTGCCAGCAGCGCACTGGGGGGTCCCGGATCTGAGCAGTTCTTC. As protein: CASSALGGPGSEQFF.

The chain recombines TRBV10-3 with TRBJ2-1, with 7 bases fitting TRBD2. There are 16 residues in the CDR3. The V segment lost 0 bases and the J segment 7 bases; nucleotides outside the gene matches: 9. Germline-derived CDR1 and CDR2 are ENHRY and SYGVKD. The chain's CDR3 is CAISESSGLTTNEQFF. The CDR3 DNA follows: TGTGCCATCAGTGAGTCGTCGGGACTAACCACGAATGAGCAGTTCTTC.

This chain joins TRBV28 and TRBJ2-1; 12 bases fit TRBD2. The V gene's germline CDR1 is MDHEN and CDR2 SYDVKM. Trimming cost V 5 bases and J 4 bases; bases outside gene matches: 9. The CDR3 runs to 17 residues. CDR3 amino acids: CASSPPSGRAGYNEQFF. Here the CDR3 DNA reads TGTGCCAGCAGTCCCCCTAGCGGGAGGGCCGGGTACAATGAGCAGTTCTTC.

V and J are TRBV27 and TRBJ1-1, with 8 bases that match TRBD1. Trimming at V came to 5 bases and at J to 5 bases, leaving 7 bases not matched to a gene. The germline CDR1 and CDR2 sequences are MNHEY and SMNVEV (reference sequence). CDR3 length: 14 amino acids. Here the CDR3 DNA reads TGTGCCAGCAGTAAAACAGGGGGTTTGACTGAAGCTTTCTTT. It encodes CASSKTGGLTEAFF.

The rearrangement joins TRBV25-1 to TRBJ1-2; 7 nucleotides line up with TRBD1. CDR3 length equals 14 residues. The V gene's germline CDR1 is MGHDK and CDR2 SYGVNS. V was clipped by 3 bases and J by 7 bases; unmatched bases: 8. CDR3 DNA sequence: TGTGCCAGCAGTGATGCCGGGACAGATGTTGGCTACACCTTC. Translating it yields CASSDAGTDVGYTF.

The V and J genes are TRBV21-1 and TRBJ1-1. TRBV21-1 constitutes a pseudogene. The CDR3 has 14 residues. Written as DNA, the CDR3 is TGTGCCAGCAGCAAATGCGCGGGGGAAGCTGAAGCTTTCTTT. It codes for CASSKCAGEAEAFF.

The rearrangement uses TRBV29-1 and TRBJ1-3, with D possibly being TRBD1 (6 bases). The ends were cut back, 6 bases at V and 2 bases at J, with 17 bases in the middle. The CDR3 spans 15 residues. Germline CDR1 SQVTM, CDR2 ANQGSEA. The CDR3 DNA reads TGCAGCGTATCCAACAGGGCTCCTACTGGAAACACCATATATTTT. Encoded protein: CSVSNRAPTGNTIYF.